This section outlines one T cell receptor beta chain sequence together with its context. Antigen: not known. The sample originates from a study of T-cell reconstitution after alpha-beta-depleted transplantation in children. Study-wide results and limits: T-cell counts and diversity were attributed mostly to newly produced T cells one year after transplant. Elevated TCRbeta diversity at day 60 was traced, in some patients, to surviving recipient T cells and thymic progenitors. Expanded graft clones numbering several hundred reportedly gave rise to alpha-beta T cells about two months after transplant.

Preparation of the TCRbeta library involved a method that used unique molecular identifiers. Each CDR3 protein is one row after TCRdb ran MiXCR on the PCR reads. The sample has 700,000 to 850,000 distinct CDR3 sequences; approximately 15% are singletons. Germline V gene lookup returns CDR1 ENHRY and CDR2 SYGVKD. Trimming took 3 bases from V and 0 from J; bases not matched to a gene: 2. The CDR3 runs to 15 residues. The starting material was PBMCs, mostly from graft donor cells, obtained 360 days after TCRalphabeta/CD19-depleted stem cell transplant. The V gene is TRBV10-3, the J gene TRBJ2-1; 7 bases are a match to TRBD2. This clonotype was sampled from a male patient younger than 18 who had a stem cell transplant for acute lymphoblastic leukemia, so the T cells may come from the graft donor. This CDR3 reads CAISDPGGSYNEQFF. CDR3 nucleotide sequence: TGTGCCATCAGTGATCCGGGGGGCTCCTACAATGAGCAGTTCTTC.